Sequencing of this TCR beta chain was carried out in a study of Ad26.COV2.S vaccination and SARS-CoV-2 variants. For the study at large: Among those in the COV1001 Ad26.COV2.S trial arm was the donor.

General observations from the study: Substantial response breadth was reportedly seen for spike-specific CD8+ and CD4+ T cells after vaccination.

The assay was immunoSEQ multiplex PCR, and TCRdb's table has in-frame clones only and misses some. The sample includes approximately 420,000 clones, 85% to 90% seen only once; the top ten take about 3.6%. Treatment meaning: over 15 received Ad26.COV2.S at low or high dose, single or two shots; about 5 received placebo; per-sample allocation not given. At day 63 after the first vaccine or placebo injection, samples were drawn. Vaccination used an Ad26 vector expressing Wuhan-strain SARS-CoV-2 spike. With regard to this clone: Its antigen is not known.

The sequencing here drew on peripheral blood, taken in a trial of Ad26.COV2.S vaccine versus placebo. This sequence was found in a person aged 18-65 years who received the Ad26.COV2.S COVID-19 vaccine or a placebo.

In DNA form, the CDR3 reads TGTGCCAGCAGCTTGCGAGGGCCCCCCGGGGAGCTGTTTTTT. Translation gives CASSLRGPPGELFF. The chain joins TRBV5-6 to TRBJ2-2; TRBD2 might be the D (5 bases). Germline-derived CDR1 and CDR2 are SGHDT and YYEEEE. Trimming removed 1 base from V and 6 bases from J, with 10 bases in between. There are 14 residues in the CDR3.